This T cell receptor beta chain was captured in a study of T cell responses to AZD1222 COVID-19 vaccine. General observations from the study: Females made up more of the donors, who were largely white British, and clonal diversity may have come out too low. Baseline serology detected seropositivity in only a handful of AZD1222 recipients.

Using immunoSEQ multiplex PCR, the repertoire was profiled, and TCRdb retains in-frame clones only, with some absent. This sample yields about 120,000 clones, of which over 80% are seen a single time; about 14% belongs to the top ten. The CDR3 is made up of 14 amino acids. The germline V and J ends were trimmed by 5 bases and 2 bases, with 11 bases remaining between them. CDR1 is MDHEN, CDR2 SYDVKM, per germline. Concerning this clone itself: Its antigen is unidentified.

The sequence came from an adult in good health. V usage is TRBV28 and J usage is TRBJ2-3; D is possibly TRBD2 (6 bases). The material was peripheral blood, obtained on day 0 of AZD1222 vaccination. The chain's CDR3 is CASSKSGLTDTQYF. CDR3 nucleotide sequence: TGTGCCAGCAGTAAGAGCGGGCTCACAGATACGCAGTATTTT.